These T cell receptor beta chains were read from a single sample in a study of blood T cell repertoires in COVID-19. Produced via immunoSEQ multiplex PCR; TCRdb's table is partial and in-frame only. The sample shows 200,000 to 250,000 clones, approximately 84% of them seen only once. The sample consisted of peripheral blood. These receptors all come from a man between 45 and 60 years old who had recovered from COVID-19. Each CDR3 is given with its conserved first and last residue. The order of the fields is V gene, J gene, clone size, D gene, CDR3 protein, CDR3 DNA. A D gene is named only where the DNA matches it firmly. Clone size is not always given. Where it is, it says once, few, many or a class for expanded clones.

TRBV19	TRBJ2-2	-	TRBD2	CASCYSGRNTGELFF	TGTGCCAGTTGCTATAGCGGGAGGAACACCGGGGAGCTGTTTTTT
TRBV24-1	TRBJ2-2	-	TRBD2	CATSENNLAGGHTGELFF	TGTGCCACCAGTGAAAATAATTTAGCGGGAGGCCACACCGGGGAGCTGTTTTTT
TRBV21-1	TRBJ1-5	-	-	CASRRLDRGDLSLRNQPQHF	TGTGCCAGCAGAAGATTGGACAGGGGCGACCTCTCATTACGCAATCAGCCCCAGCATTTT
TRBV28	TRBJ1-4	-	-	CASSLWETNEKLFF	TGTGCCAGCAGTTTGTGGGAGACTAATGAAAAACTGTTTTTT
TRBV4-2	TRBJ2-7	once	TRBD2	CASSQDSGGYEQYF	TGTGCCAGCAGCCAAGATAGCGGGGGTTACGAGCAGTACTTC
TRBV28	TRBJ2-6	-	-	CASSPPRGANVLTF	TGTGCCAGCAGCCCCCCCCGGGGGGCCAACGTCCTGACTTTC
TRBV9	TRBJ1-2	few	-	CASSVDAGSYGYTF	TGTGCCAGCAGCGTAGATGCGGGGTCCTATGGCTACACCTTC
TRBV19	TRBJ2-1	-	TRBD2	CASSPEAGDPYNEQFF	TGTGCCAGTAGTCCAGAAGCGGGAGACCCGTACAATGAGCAGTTCTTC
TRBV6-2/TRBV6-3	TRBJ2-6	-	-	CASSYPTGRGNVLTF	TGTGCCAGCAGTTACCCCACAGGGAGAGGCAACGTCCTGACTTTC
TRBV30	TRBJ2-7	-	-	CAWSVQRGRGKQYF	TGTGCCTGGAGTGTACAAAGGGGGCGCGGGAAGCAGTACTTC
TRBV19	TRBJ1-5	-	-	CASSIGEGRMSQPQHF	TGTGCCAGTAGTATAGGCGAGGGGAGGATGTCACAGCCCCAGCATTTT
TRBV25-1	TRBJ2-3	-	-	CASSESGGPSTDTQYF	TGTGCCAGCAGTGAGTCTGGGGGCCCTAGCACAGATACGCAGTATTTT
TRBV6-6	TRBJ2-7	-	TRBD2	CASSYSAGGPYEQYF	TGTGCCAGCAGTTACTCCGCGGGAGGGCCATACGAGCAGTACTTC
TRBV3-1/TRBV3-2	TRBJ2-7	-	TRBD2	CASSHLAGYEQYF	TGTGCCAGCAGCCACCTAGCGGGCTACGAGCAGTACTTC
TRBV12-3/TRBV12-4	TRBJ1-1	once	-	CASSNTGYTEAFF	TGTGCCAGCAGTAACACAGGATACACTGAAGCTTTCTTT
TRBV9	TRBJ2-1	-	TRBD2	CASSVISGRLNEQFF	TGTGCCAGCAGCGTAATCAGCGGGAGGTTAAATGAGCAGTTCTTC
TRBV20-1	TRBJ2-4	-	-	CSASNRNLAKNIQYF	TGCAGTGCTAGTAACAGGAACCTAGCCAAAAACATTCAGTACTTC
TRBV19	TRBJ1-5	few	-	CASSGTKGLLNQPQHF	TGTGCCAGCAGTGGGACAAAGGGGTTGCTCAATCAGCCCCAGCATTTT
TRBV7-2	TRBJ2-1	once	-	CASSFQGSYNEQFF	TGTGCCAGCAGCTTCCAGGGATCCTACAATGAGCAGTTCTTC
TRBV18	TRBJ2-7	-	TRBD2	CASSPRAGGVFSYEQYF	TGTGCCAGCTCACCAAGGGCCGGGGGGGTTTTCTCCTACGAGCAGTACTTC
TRBV5-1	TRBJ2-3	-	-	CASSWALGDTDTQYF	TGCGCCAGCAGCTGGGCTCTCGGGGACACAGATACGCAGTATTTT
TRBV12-3/TRBV12-4	TRBJ2-5	-	-	CASSFWPETQYF	TGTGCCAGCAGTTTTTGGCCGGAGACCCAGTACTTC
TRBV28	TRBJ1-2	once	TRBD1	CASTGTGEYYGYTF	TGTGCCAGCACCGGGACAGGGGAATACTATGGCTACACCTTC
TRBV12-3/TRBV12-4	TRBJ2-1	-	-	CASSFSVNEQFF	TGTGCCAGCAGTTTTAGCGTCAATGAGCAGTTCTTC
TRBV5-4	TRBJ2-5	-	TRBD2	CASSLDRLASGLQETQYF	TGTGCCAGCAGCTTGGATAGGTTGGCTAGCGGCCTACAAGAGACCCAGTACTTC
TRBV28	TRBJ1-5	few	-	CASSLGRGGSSNQPQHF	TGTGCCAGCAGTTTGGGCAGGGGCGGATCAAGCAATCAGCCCCAGCATTTT
TRBV30	TRBJ1-1	once	-	CAWSGRNSLNTEAFF	TGTGCCTGGAGTGGAAGGAACAGTTTAAACACTGAAGCTTTCTTT
TRBV7-8	TRBJ1-6	-	-	CASSSGGSSPLHF	TGTGCCAGCAGCTCTGGGGGCAGTTCACCCCTCCACTTT
TRBV4-2	TRBJ2-1	-	-	CASKQGLDPYNEQFF	TGTGCCAGCAAACAGGGCCTAGACCCCTACAATGAGCAGTTCTTC
TRBV7-9	TRBJ2-2	-	TRBD1	CASSPGQGAVAGELFF	TGTGCCAGCAGCCCGGGACAGGGGGCTGTCGCCGGGGAGCTGTTTTTT
TRBV18	TRBJ1-1	-	-	CASSLQGTEAFF	TGTGCCAGCTCGTTACAGGGAACTGAAGCTTTCTTT
TRBV5-1	TRBJ1-4	-	-	CASSSDSLNEKLFF	TGCGCCAGCAGCTCGGACAGTCTAAATGAAAAACTGTTTTTT